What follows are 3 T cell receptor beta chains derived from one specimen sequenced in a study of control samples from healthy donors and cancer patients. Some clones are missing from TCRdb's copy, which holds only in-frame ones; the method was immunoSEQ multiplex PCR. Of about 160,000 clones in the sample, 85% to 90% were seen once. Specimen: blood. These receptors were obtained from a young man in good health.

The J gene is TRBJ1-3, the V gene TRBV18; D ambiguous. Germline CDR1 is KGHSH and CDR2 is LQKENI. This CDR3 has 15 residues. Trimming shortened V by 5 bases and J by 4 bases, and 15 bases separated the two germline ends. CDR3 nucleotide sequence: TGTGCCAGCTCAACAACGCTCACCGCGGGAAACACCATATATTTT. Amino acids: CASSTTLTAGNTIYF.

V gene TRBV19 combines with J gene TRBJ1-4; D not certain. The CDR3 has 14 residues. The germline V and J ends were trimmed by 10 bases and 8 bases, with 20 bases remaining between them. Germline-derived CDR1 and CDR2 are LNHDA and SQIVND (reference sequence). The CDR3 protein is CATTSGTRREKLFF. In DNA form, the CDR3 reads TGTGCCACCACCTCGGGAACGCGTAGGGAAAAACTGTTTTTT.

As DNA, the CDR3 is TGTGCCAGCAGCTTAGACAACTATATCTACGAGCAGTACTTC. As protein: CASSLDNYIYEQYF. The chain joins TRBV7-9 to TRBJ2-7, with no clear D. Germline V gene data show CDR1 as SEHNR and CDR2 as FQNEAQ (reference sequence). Trimming removed 1 base at V and 3 bases at J, with 10 bases between. The CDR3 is made up of 14 amino acids.